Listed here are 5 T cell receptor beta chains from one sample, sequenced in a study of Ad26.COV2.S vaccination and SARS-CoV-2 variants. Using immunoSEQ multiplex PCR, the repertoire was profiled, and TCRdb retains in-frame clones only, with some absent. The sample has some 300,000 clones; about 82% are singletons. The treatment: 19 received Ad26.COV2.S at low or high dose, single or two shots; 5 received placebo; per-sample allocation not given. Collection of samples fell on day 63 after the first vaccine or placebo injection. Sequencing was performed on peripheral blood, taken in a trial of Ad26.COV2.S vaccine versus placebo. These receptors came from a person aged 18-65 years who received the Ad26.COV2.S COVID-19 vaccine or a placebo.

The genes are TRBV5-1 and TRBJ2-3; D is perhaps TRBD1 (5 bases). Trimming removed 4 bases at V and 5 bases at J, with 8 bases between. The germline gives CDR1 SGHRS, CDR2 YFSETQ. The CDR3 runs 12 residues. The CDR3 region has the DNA TGCGCCAGCAGCGCCCAGGGAGATACGCAGTATTTT. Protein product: CASSAQGDTQYF.

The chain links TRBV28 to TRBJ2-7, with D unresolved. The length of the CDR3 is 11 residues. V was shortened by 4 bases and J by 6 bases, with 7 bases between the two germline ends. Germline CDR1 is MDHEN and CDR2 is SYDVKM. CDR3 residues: CASSSVVEQYF. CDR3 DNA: TGTGCCAGCAGTTCAGTGGTCGAGCAGTACTTC.

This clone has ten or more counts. The CDR3 DNA follows: TGTGCCAGCAGCGTAAGGACAGATAATTCACCCCTCCACTTT. As protein: CASSVRTDNSPLHF. V is TRBV9 and J is TRBJ1-6; D is perhaps TRBD1 (6 bases). The CDR3 is 14 amino acids. V lost 1 base and J 5 bases, leaving 7 bases between the germline ends. CDR1 SGDLS and CDR2 YYNGEE come from the germline V gene.

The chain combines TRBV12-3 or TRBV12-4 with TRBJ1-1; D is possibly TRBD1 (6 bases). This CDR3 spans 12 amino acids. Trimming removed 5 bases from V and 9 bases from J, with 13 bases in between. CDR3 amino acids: CASSTDRDKAFF. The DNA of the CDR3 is TGTGCCAGCAGTACTGACCGGGACAAAGCTTTCTTT.

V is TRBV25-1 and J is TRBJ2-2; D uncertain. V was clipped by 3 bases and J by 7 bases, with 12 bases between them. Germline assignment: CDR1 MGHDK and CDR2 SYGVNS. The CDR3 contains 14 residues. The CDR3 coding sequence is TGTGCCAGCAGTGATGGCTGGGGAATCGGGGAGCTGTTTTTT. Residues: CASSDGWGIGELFF.